The 10 T cell receptor beta chains given below trace back to one sample, sequenced in a study of radiotherapy plus CTLA-4 blockade in lung cancer (dated by TCRdb to 2016 to 2019). Receptor amplification or capture employed the immunoSEQ multiplex PCR assay. TCRdb provides this immuneACCESS table in a form limited to in-frame rearrangements. Some clones are lacking; in checked studies, under half of them reflect an unresolved V gene, and why the rest are absent is not known. This sample has about 48,000 clones in its table, and around nine tenths of those were observed once. 17% of the sample comes from the top ten. Sequencing was performed on peripheral blood, taken from a patient treated with radiotherapy plus ipilimumab. The origin of the receptors is a human donor with non-small cell lung cancer that progressed on radiotherapy plus ipilimumab. Some clones in this sample may be carry-over from other donors' samples.

The chain uses TRBV2 and TRBJ2-5, with TRBD1 matching 8 bases. The CDR3 extends over 12 amino acids. With V trimmed by 5 bases and J by 13 bases, 9 bases remained unmatched. Germline V CDR1 and CDR2: SNHLY, FYNNEI. The CDR3 nucleotides read TGTGCCAGCAGTAAAAATCTGGACAGGGCGTACTTC. Translated, it gives CASSKNLDRAYF.

The chain employs TRBV12-5 and TRBJ2-1; the match to TRBD2 covers 7 bases. Trimming at V came to 6 bases and at J to 3 bases, leaving 8 bases not matched to a gene. The germline CDR1 and CDR2 sequences are LGHNT and FRNRAP. The CDR3 extends over 15 amino acids. The CDR3 sequence is CASGRGLVNYNEQFF. Here the CDR3 DNA reads TGTGCTAGTGGCCGCGGACTAGTAAACTACAATGAGCAGTTCTTC.

This chain uses TRBV25-1 with TRBJ1-4; a possible D gene is TRBD1 (5 bases). The V end lost 5 bases, the J end lost 6 bases, and 10 bases lay between the germline ends. The CDR3 runs 13 residues. CDR1 and CDR2 (germline): MGHDK, SYGVNS. Here the CDR3 reads CASSKTDDEKLFF. In nucleotides, the CDR3 is TGTGCCAGCAGTAAGACAGATGATGAAAAACTGTTTTTT.

The CDR3 loop reads CASSSTTNTEAFF. CDR3 nucleotide sequence: TGTGCCAGCAGCTCGACAACAAACACTGAAGCTTTCTTT. The chain recombines TRBV11-2 with TRBJ1-1; D not resolved. CDR3 length: 13 residues. Per the germline V gene, CDR1 is SGHAT and CDR2 is FQNNGV. V was pared by 4 bases and J by 2 bases, with 8 bases between.

This chain joins TRBV4-1 and TRBJ2-2; 9 nucleotides line up with TRBD1. The germline gives CDR1 MGHRA, CDR2 YSYEKL. With V trimmed by 4 bases and J by 2 bases, 8 bases remained unmatched. The CDR3 has 17 residues. As DNA, the CDR3 is TGCGCCAGCAGCCCCGGGACAGGGCCTTTAAACACCGGGGAGCTGTTTTTT. Translated: CASSPGTGPLNTGELFF.

V and J are TRBV20-1 and TRBJ1-2; D remains ambiguous. CDR1 DFQATT and CDR2 SNEGSKA come from the germline V gene (reference sequence). With 1 base removed from V and 8 bases from J, the gap between germline ends came to 8 bases. The CDR3 loop spans 11 amino acids. CDR3 in amino acids: CSARAFGGYTF. DNA for the CDR3: TGCAGTGCTAGAGCCTTCGGGGGCTACACCTTC.

V gene TRBV20-1 combines with J gene TRBJ1-1; TRBD1 might be the D (5 bases). V gave up 6 bases and J gave up 6 bases, with 11 bases separating them. The CDR3 is 11 amino acids. CDR1 DFQATT and CDR2 SNEGSKA come from the germline V gene (reference sequence). The CDR3: CSALGQAEAFF. In nucleotides, the CDR3 is TGCAGTGCCCTGGGGCAGGCTGAAGCTTTCTTT.

CDR3 protein: CASSEARTGRLTDTQYF. In DNA, the CDR3 is TGTGCCAGCAGTGAAGCGCGGACAGGGAGGCTCACAGATACGCAGTATTTT. The chain employs TRBV2 and TRBJ2-3, with 8 bases identical to TRBD1. The CDR3 consists of 17 residues. The V and J ends lost 0 bases and 2 bases, in that order; junction bases with no gene match: 7. The germline V gene encodes CDR1 SNHLY and CDR2 FYNNEI. The complete variable domain, with remaining parts taken from reference TRBV2 and TRBJ2-3, reads EPEVTQTPSHQVTQMGQEVILRCVPISNHLYFYWYRQILGQKVEFLVSFYNNEISEKSEIFDDQFSVERPDGSNFTLKIRSTKLEDSAMYFCASSEARTGRLTDTQYFGPGTRLTVL.

The genes are TRBV9 and TRBJ2-3; D possibly corresponds to TRBD2 (5 bases). There are 16 residues in the CDR3. The V gene lost 0 bases and the J gene lost 0 bases, with 11 bases spanning the gap. Germline assignment: CDR1 SGDLS and CDR2 YYNGEE. CDR3 residues: CASSVAGGSSTDTQYF. DNA of the CDR3: TGTGCCAGCAGCGTAGCGGGCGGGTCTAGCACAGATACGCAGTATTTT.

The table lists this clone with a count of one. This chain links TRBV4-1 with TRBJ2-1; 13 bases map to TRBD2. Looked up from germline, CDR1 is MGHRA and CDR2 is YSYEKL. J was trimmed by 7 bases and V by 1 base; bases with no gene match: 10. This CDR3 comprises 18 residues. This chain's CDR3 is CASSQADPRTSGSNEQFF. CDR3 coding DNA: TGCGCCAGCAGCCAAGCCGACCCCCGGACTAGCGGGAGTAATGAGCAGTTCTTC.